This TCR beta chain was sequenced for a study of OX40 agonist ivuxolimab in advanced cancers. Broadly, across the study: Ivuxolimab, which targeted the costimulatory receptor OX40 (CD134), was an agonistic, fully human IgG2 monoclonal antibody. Intravenous ivuxolimab was administered to patients every 2 weeks at six dose levels: 0.01, 0.1, 0.3, 1.5, 3 and 10 mg/kg. Peripheral TCRbeta sequencing was intended to test whether TCR sequence diversity was altered and clonal T-cell expansion was caused by ivuxolimab. Three dose-escalation patients achieved partial responses, one with hepatocellular carcinoma and two with cutaneous melanoma. Prior anti-PD-1, anti-PD-L1 or anti-CTLA-4 therapy was permitted, and 30% to 45% of dose-escalation patients had received checkpoint inhibitors. The monotherapy dose-escalation portion (N of about 57 patients) of the phase I ivuxolimab trial is reported in the paper. In the dose-escalation cohort, approximately 83% of patients were male, and the mean age was roughly 56 years with a range of roughly 20 to 80. Among the roughly 52 dose-escalation patients, around 20 had hepatocellular carcinoma, 15 or so melanoma, 9 renal cell carcinoma and 9 head and neck cancer.

For sequencing of the TCRbeta CDR3 region, genomic DNA was extracted from the sorted cells. The immunoSEQ Assay was used for sequencing of TCRbeta CDR3 regions. The immuneACCESS repertoire file appears here via TCRdb, limited to in-frame rearrangements. These files lack a portion of the clones; in checked studies, under half of the deficit traces to unresolved V genes, and the cause of the others is not known. Here the sample has more than 45,000 clones; 70% to 90% occur a single time. Roughly 10% of the sample lies in the top ten. The trial excluded patients who had a history of autoimmune disease or who were on systemic immunosuppression. Peripheral blood for TCR sequencing was collected from all dose cohorts at baseline, on cycle 4 day 1, and on cycle 7 day 1. The samples were drawn from a first-in-human, open-label, multicenter phase I dose-escalation trial of ivuxolimab. Adults with locally advanced or metastatic head and neck squamous cell, hepatocellular, melanoma or renal cell carcinoma were enrolled in the trial. Before TCR sequencing, CD4+ T cells and CD8+ T cells were sorted from peripheral blood as separate populations.

What the research found in general, with its limitations: The antigen specificity of the peripheral T cells that underwent clonal expansion was not determined. After ivuxolimab, CD8+ T cells had more expanded clones than CD4+ T cells on average. Clonal expansion of both CD4+ and CD8+ blood T cells was observed from baseline to week 6 at doses 0.1 to 3.0 mg/kg. Low levels of normalized T-cell clonal expansion were also seen in some patients who did not respond. In the 0.1-3.0 mg/kg groups, partial responders were among the patients with the lowest normalized peripheral clonal expansion, particularly in CD8+ T cells.

With respect to this clone: This clone's antigen is unknown. Within one base of it there is no much larger clone, and no base qualities were kept.

The CDR3, cysteine through phenylalanine, is 16 amino acids long. Of all the DNA, just the CDR3 is kept, 48 bases in frame from base 1. V has 4 bases trimmed and J has 0 bases trimmed; junction bases matching no gene number 4. CDR1 MGHRA and CDR2 YSYEKL are derived from the germline V gene. This chain joins TRBV4-1 to TRBJ1-5; the central 9 bases match TRBD1. The TCR was taken from an adult with an advanced solid tumor such as melanoma, head and neck, liver or kidney cancer. The sequencing here drew on CD4+ or CD8+ T cells sorted from blood, taken in a trial of the OX40 agonist ivuxolimab. The CDR3 loop reads CASSPRTGVSNQPQHF. The base sequence is TGCGCCAGCAGCCCTCGGACAGGGGTTAGCAATCAGCCCCAGCATTTT.